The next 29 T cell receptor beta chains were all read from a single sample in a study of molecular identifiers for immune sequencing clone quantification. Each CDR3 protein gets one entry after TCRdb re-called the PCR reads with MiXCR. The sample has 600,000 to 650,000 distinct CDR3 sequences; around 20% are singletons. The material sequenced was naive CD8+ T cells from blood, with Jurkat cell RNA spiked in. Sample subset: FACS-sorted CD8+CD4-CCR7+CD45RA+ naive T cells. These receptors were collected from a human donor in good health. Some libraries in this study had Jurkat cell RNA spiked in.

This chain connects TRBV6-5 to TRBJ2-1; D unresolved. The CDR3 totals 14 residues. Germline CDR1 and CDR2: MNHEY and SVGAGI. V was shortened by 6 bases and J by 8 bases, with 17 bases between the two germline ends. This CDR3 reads CASRQPSGVDEQFF. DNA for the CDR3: TGTGCCAGCAGGCAACCCTCTGGGGTCGATGAGCAGTTCTTC.

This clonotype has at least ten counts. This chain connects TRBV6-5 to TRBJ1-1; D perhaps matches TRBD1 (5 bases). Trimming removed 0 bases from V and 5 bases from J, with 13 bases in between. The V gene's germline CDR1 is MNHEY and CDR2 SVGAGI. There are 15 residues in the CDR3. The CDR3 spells CASSYSRGASTEAFF. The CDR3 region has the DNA TGTGCCAGCAGTTACTCAAGGGGCGCGTCTACTGAAGCTTTCTTT.

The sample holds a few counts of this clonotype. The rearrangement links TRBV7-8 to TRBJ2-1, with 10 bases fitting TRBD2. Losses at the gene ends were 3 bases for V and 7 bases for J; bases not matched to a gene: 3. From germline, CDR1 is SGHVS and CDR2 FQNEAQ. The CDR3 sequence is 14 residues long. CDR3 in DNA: TGTGCCAGCAGCTTGGCTAGCGGGGGAAATGAGCAGTTCTTC. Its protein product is CASSLASGGNEQFF. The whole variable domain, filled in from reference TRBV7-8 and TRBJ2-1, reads GAGVSQSPRYKVAKRGQDVALRCDPISGHVSLFWYQQALGQGPEFLTYFQNEAQLDKSGLPSDRFFAERPEGSVSTLKIQRTQQEDSAVYLCASSLASGGNEQFFGPGTRLTVL.

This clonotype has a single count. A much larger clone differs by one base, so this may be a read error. The CDR3 loop reads CASSRPLGWCNQPQHF. In DNA, the CDR3 is TGTGCCAGCAGCAGACCCCTAGGGTGGTGCAATCAGCCCCAGCATTTT. This chain connects TRBV21-1 to TRBJ1-5; the table's D call TRBD1 went unverified against the DNA. TRBV21-1 is marked as a pseudogene. This CDR3 is 16 amino acids long.

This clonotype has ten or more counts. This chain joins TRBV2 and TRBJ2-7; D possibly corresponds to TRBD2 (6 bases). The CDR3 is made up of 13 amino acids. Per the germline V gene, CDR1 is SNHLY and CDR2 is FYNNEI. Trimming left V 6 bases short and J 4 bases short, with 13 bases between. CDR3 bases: TGTGCCAGCAGGCGCGGGGCGCGATACGAGCAGTACTTC. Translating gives CASRRGARYEQYF.

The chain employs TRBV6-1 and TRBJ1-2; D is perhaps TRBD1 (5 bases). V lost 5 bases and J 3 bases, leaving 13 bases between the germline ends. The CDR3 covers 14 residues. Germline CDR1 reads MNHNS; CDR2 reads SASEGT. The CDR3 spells CASSLLGDYYGYTF. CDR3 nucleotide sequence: TGTGCCAGCAGTCTTCTGGGGGACTACTATGGCTACACCTTC.

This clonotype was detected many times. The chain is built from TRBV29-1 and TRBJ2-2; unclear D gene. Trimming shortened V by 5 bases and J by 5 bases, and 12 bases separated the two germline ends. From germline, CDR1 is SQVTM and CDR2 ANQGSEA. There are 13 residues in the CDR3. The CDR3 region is CSVIDKETGELFF. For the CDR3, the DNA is TGCAGCGTTATAGACAAGGAAACCGGGGAGCTGTTTTTT.

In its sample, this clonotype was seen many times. The CDR3 sequence: CSANKRLNTEAFF. The CDR3 bases are TGCAGTGCTAATAAAAGGTTGAACACTGAAGCTTTCTTT. V gene TRBV20-1 combines with J gene TRBJ1-1; D remains unclear. This CDR3 region has 13 residues. Germline V gives CDR1 DFQATT, CDR2 SNEGSKA (reference sequence). The V and J ends lost 4 bases and 0 bases respectively, with 9 bases between them.

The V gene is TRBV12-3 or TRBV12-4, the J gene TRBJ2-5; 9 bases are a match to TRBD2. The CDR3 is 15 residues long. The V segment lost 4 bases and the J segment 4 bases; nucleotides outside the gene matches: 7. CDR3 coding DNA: TGTGCCAGCAGTTCCATGGCGGGGGGGTTAGAGACCCAGTACTTC. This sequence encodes CASSSMAGGLETQYF.

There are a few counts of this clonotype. This CDR3 reads CASRADTGELFF. CDR3 nucleotides: TGTGCCAGCAGGGCAGACACCGGGGAGCTGTTTTTT. The chain joins TRBV9 to TRBJ2-2; D gene uncertain. The CDR3 sequence is 12 residues long. The V end was cut by 5 bases, the J end by 3 bases, with 5 bases between. Germline lookup yields CDR1 SGDLS and CDR2 YYNGEE.

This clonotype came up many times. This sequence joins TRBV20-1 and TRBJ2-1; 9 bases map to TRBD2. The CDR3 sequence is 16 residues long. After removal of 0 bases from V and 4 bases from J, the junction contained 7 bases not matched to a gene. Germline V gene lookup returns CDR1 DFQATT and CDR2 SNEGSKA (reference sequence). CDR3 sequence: CSARDRLAGTYNEQFF. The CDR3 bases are TGCAGTGCTAGAGATAGGCTAGCGGGAACATACAATGAGCAGTTCTTC.

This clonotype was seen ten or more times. The chain's CDR3 is CASRPTDRAYEQYF. The CDR3 DNA reads as TGTGCCAGCAGACCCACCGACAGGGCCTACGAGCAGTACTTC. The chain has TRBV7-9 and TRBJ2-7; 7 bases are a match to TRBD1. J lost 2 bases, V lost 6 bases, and 7 bases had no gene match. The CDR3 loop spans 14 amino acids. Germline CDR1 SEHNR, CDR2 FQNEAQ (reference sequence). Full variable domain (missing parts from reference TRBV7-9 and TRBJ2-7): DTGVSQNPRHKITKRGQNVTFRCDPISEHNRLYWYRQTLGQGPEFLTYFQNEAQLEKSRLLSDRFSAERPKGSFSTLEIQRTEQGDSAMYLCASRPTDRAYEQYFGPGTRLTVT.

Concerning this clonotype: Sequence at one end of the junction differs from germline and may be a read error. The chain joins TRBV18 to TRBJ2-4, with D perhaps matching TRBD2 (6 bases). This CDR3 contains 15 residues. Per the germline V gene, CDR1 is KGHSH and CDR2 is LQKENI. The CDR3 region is CASSPGGSTKNIRYF. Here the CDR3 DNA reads TGTGCCAGCTCACCAGGGGGGTCCACCAAAAACATTCGGTACTTC.

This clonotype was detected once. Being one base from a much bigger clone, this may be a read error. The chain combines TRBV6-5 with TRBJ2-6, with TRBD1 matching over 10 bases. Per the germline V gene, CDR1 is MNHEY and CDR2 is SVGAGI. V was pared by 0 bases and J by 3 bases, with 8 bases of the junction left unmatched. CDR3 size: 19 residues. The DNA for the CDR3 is TGTGCCAGCAGTTACTCCCCGAGACAGGGGGCGAGTGGGGCCAACGTCCTGACTTTC. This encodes CASSYSPRQGASGANVLTF.

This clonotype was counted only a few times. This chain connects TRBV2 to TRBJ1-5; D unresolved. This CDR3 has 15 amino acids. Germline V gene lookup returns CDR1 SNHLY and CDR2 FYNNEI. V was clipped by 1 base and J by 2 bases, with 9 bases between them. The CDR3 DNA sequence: TGTGCCAGCAGTGAAGGTGTCGCTGGCAATCAGCCCCAGCATTTT. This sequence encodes CASSEGVAGNQPQHF.

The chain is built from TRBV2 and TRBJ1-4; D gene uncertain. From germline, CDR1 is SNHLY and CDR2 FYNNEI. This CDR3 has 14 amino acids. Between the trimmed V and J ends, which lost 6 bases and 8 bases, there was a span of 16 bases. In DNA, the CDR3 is TGTGCCAGCAGCCCCATCCTTGGGGAGGAAAAACTGTTTTTT. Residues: CASSPILGEEKLFF. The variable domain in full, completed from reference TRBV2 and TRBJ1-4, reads EPEVTQTPSHQVTQMGQEVILRCVPISNHLYFYWYRQILGQKVEFLVSFYNNEISEKSEIFDDQFSVERPDGSNFTLKIRSTKLEDSAMYFCASSPILGEEKLFFGSGTQLSVL.

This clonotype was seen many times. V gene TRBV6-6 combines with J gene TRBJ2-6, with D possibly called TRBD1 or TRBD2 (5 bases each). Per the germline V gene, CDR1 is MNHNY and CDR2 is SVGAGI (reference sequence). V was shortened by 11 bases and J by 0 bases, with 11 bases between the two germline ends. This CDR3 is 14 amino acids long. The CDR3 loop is CAEGPGSGANVLTF. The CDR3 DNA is TGTGCCGAGGGGCCAGGCTCTGGGGCCAACGTCCTGACTTTC.

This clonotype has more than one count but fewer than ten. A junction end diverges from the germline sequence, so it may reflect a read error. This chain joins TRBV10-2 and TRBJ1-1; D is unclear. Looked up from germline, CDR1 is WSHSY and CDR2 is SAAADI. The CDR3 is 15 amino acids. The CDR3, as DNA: TGCGCCGGCAGTGAGTCGATGCAACTGAACACTGAAGCTTTCTTT. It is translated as CAGSESMQLNTEAFF.

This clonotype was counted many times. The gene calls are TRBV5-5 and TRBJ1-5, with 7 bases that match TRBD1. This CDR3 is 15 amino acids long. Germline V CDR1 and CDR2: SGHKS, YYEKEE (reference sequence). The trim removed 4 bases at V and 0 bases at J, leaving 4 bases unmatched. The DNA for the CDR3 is TGTGCCAGCAGCGCAGGGACAGTTAGCAATCAGCCCCAGCATTTT. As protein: CASSAGTVSNQPQHF.

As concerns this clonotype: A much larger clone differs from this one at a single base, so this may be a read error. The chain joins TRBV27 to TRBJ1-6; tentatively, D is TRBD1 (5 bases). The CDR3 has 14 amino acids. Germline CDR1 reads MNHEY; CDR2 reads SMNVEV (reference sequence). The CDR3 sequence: CASTQFGGNSPPHF. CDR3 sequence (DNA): TGTGCCAGCACCCAATTTGGGGGAAATTCACCCCCCCACTTT.

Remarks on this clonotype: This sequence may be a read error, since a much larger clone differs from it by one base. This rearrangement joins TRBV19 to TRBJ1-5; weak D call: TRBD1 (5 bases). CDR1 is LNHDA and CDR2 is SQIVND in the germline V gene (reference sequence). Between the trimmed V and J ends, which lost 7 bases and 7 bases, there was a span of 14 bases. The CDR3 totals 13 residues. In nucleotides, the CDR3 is TGTGCCAGTAATAATAAGGGGCTGCAGCCCCAGCATTTT. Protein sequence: CASNNKGLQPQHF. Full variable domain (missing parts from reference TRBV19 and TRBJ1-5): DGGITQSPKYLFRKEGQNVTLSCEQNLNHDAMYWYRQDPGQGLRLIYYSQIVNDFQKGDIAEGYSVSREKKESFPLTVTSAQKNPTAFYLCASNNKGLQPQHFGDGTRLSIL.

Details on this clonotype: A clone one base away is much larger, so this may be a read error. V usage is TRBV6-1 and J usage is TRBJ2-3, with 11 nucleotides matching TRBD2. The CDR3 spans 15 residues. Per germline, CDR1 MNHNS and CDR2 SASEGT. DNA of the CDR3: TGTGCCAGCAGTGATAGCGGGGGGGCATCAGATACGAAGTATTTT. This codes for CASSDSGGASDTKYF.

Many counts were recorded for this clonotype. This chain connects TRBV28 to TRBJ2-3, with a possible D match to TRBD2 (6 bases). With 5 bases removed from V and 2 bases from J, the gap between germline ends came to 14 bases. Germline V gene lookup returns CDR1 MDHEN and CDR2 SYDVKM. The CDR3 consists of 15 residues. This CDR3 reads CASSGYSGNTDTQYF. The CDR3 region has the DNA TGTGCCAGCAGTGGATATAGCGGAAACACAGATACGCAGTATTTT.

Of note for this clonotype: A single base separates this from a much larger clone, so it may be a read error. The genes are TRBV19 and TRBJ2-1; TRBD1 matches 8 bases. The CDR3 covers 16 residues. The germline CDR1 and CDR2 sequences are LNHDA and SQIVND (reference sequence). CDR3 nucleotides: TGTGCCAGTAGTACCGGGACAGGACTCTCCTACAATGTGCAGTTCTTC. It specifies CASSTGTGLSYNVQFF.

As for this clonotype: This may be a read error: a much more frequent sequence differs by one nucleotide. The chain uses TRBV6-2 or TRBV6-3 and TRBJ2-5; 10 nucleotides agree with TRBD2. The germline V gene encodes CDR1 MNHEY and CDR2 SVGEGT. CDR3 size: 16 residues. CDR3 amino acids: CASSYRGLAVQETQHF. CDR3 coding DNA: TGTGCCAGCAGTTACCGTGGACTAGCGGTCCAAGAGACCCAGCACTTC.

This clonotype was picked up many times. The CDR3 coding sequence is TGCGCCAGCAGCTTCCGGGACAGGGGTACTGAAGCTTTCTTT. This codes for CASSFRDRGTEAFF. The gene calls are TRBV5-1 and TRBJ1-1; TRBD1 matches 10 bases. Germline trimming cut 2 bases from V and 5 bases from J; bases unmatched to any gene: 3. This CDR3 is built from 14 residues. Germline V CDR1 and CDR2: SGHRS, YFSETQ.

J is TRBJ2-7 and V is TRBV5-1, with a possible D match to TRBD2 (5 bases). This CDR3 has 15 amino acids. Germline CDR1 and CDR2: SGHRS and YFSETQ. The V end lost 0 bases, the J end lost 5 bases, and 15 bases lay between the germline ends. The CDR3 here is CASSLALGRHHEQYF. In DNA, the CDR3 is TGCGCCAGCAGCTTGGCACTAGGTCGACATCACGAGCAGTACTTC.

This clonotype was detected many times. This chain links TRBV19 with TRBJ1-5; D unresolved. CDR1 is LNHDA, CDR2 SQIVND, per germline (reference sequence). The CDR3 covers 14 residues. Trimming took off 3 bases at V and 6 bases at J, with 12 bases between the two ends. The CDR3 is CASSIGSLTQPQHF. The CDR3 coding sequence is TGTGCCAGTAGTATTGGCAGTTTGACTCAGCCCCAGCATTTT.

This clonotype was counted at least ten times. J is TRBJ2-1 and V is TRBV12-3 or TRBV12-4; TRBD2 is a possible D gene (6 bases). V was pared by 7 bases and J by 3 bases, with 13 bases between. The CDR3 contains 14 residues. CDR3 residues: CASTRGAGYNEQFF. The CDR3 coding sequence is TGTGCCAGCACACGCGGGGCAGGCTACAATGAGCAGTTCTTC.